A selection of T cell receptor beta chains follows, all from one sample in a study of blood T cell repertoires in COVID-19. Sequencing used immunoSEQ multiplex PCR; TCRdb keeps in-frame clones, though not all of them. The data show about 170,000 clones, with around 88% seen just once and roughly a fifth held by the top ten. Sequenced material: peripheral blood. Receptors originate from a woman between 65 and 79 years old who had recovered from COVID-19. Both conserved end residues are part of each CDR3. D genes are given only for firm matches. Not every row has a clone size; where given, it reads once, few, many or a size class.

cdr3_aa	d_call	clone_size	j_call	v_call
CASSPGPGRAEAFF	NA	NA	TRBJ1-1	TRBV18
CASSSRGPGSPLHF	NA	once	TRBJ1-6	TRBV6-5
CARDSRRAEKLFF	TRBD1	NA	TRBJ1-4	TRBV30
CASSLGDEQFF	NA	NA	TRBJ2-1	TRBV7-9
CASSMGLSGGELFF	TRBD2	NA	TRBJ2-2	TRBV19
CASSQDSWGGGEKLFF	NA	NA	TRBJ1-4	TRBV4-1
CASSLAGNNEQFF	NA	NA	TRBJ2-1	TRBV11-3
CASSSPGLAGYEQYF	TRBD2	NA	TRBJ2-7	TRBV6-5
CASSLGGVQETQYF	NA	NA	TRBJ2-5	TRBV5-4
CATSDPATPTGELFF	NA	NA	TRBJ2-2	TRBV24-1
CASSLPREIEQYF	NA	NA	TRBJ2-7	TRBV7-9
CASRADQPQHF	NA	NA	TRBJ1-5	TRBV10-1
CASSLGRVGNTIYF	NA	NA	TRBJ1-3	TRBV3-1/TRBV3-2
CASSEGQGWATEAFF	TRBD1	NA	TRBJ1-1	TRBV25-1
CASSLWGQGGYEQFF	NA	NA	TRBJ2-1	TRBV27
CASSIATGGARQPQHF	TRBD1	once	TRBJ1-5	TRBV19
CASSQFPPSGSGGGPFF	TRBD2	NA	TRBJ2-1	TRBV3-1/TRBV3-2
CASSPTGENTIYF	TRBD1	NA	TRBJ1-3	TRBV5-1
CAITAGTGGGASPLHF	TRBD1	NA	TRBJ1-6	TRBV10-3
CASSAYLAALHF	NA	NA	TRBJ1-6	TRBV28
CASSLDRRVEKLFF	NA	many	TRBJ1-4	TRBV2
CASSLELAGEQYF	TRBD2	NA	TRBJ2-7	TRBV5-1
CASTPRQAQGTQYF	NA	NA	TRBJ2-5	TRBV27
CASSAWAARDTQYF	NA	NA	TRBJ2-3	TRBV2
CASSPYGGDTGELFF	NA	NA	TRBJ2-2	TRBV7-8
CASTSQEDSPLHF	NA	once	TRBJ1-6	TRBV2
CASSEGRRGRNSAGQYF	NA	NA	TRBJ2-3	TRBV2
CSVLSGGETQYF	TRBD2	NA	TRBJ2-5	TRBV29-1
CASSLEGGVLADTQYF	NA	NA	TRBJ2-3	TRBV5-4
CASSWGLKGPATDTQYF	NA	NA	TRBJ2-3	TRBV4-1
CASSPRGLAGGFSTDTQYF	TRBD2	NA	TRBJ2-3	TRBV7-6
CASSPLAGAYSNQPQHF	NA	NA	TRBJ1-5	TRBV7-2
CASSPEQGARGYTF	TRBD1	NA	TRBJ1-2	TRBV7-2
CASSYTEGWDTGELFF	NA	NA	TRBJ2-2	TRBV7-9
CASSYGNTGELFF	NA	NA	TRBJ2-2	TRBV7-3
CASSRGWETQYF	NA	NA	TRBJ2-5	TRBV2
CASQGQGTEAFF	TRBD1	NA	TRBJ1-1	TRBV4-3
CASSQDRLPGDQPQHF	NA	NA	TRBJ1-5	TRBV4-1
CASSLGTSGRYSYNEQFF	TRBD2	NA	TRBJ2-1	TRBV5-4
CASTMTGYYEQYF	TRBD1	NA	TRBJ2-7	TRBV12-3/TRBV12-4
CASSHGGGGGYEQYF	TRBD2	NA	TRBJ2-7	TRBV14
CASTPQGEANYGYTF	TRBD1	NA	TRBJ1-2	TRBV9
CASSVGLGGPPDTQYF	NA	NA	TRBJ2-3	TRBV9
CASSLLGAAGNTIYF	NA	few	TRBJ1-3	TRBV28
CASSPAGLAGEQYF	TRBD2	NA	TRBJ2-7	TRBV11-2
CASSPSRLVNTGELFF	NA	NA	TRBJ2-2	TRBV5-4
CASSMGRGPSNQPQHF	NA	NA	TRBJ1-5	TRBV19
CASSYARGQQETQYF	NA	few	TRBJ2-5	TRBV6-5
CASSVVENTGELFF	NA	once	TRBJ2-2	TRBV9
CASSGGRGPLSDGYTF	NA	NA	TRBJ1-2	TRBV27
CASSIGDFGAFF	NA	NA	TRBJ1-1	TRBV19
CASSYVGGSSDEQFF	TRBD2	NA	TRBJ2-1	TRBV6-5
CASSQVWGRPDTQYF	NA	once	TRBJ2-3	TRBV3-1/TRBV3-2
CAWNRMNTEAFF	NA	NA	TRBJ1-1	TRBV30
CASSTAGHSYEQYF	NA	NA	TRBJ2-7	TRBV5-4
CASTRKTEGETQYF	NA	NA	TRBJ2-5	TRBV6-5
CASSPRTGQETQYF	TRBD1	NA	TRBJ2-5	TRBV18
CAWSGPALATEAFF	NA	NA	TRBJ1-1	TRBV30
CSASSGGGGLYNEQFF	TRBD2	NA	TRBJ2-1	TRBV20-1